This is a list of T cell receptor beta chains from one sample in a study of regulatory T cells in long-lasting Graves disease. MiXCR, run by TCRdb on the multiplex PCR reads, gives a single entry per CDR3 protein. Among 350,000 to 450,000 distinct CDR3 sequences, 10% to 15% were seen once, and the ten largest hold under 20%. These same records also appear under a second study, on T cells in Graves' hyperthyroidism and ophthalmopathy.

Sequenced material: peripheral blood mononuclear cells (PBMCs), taken at new diagnosis, from a patient treated with antithyroid drugs. The receptors stem from a woman under 30 with Graves disease. Both conserved end residues are trimmed from each CDR3. The order of the fields is J gene, V gene, CDR3 protein.

>TRBJ2-1|TRBV27
ASSLSIAGPYNEQF
>TRBJ2-1|TRBV6-1
ASIPRAVGGLHEQF
>TRBJ2-1|TRBV3-1
ASSPLGTSGSYEQF
>TRBJ2-5|TRBV25-1
ASSSGLAGGPDETQY
>TRBJ2-1|TRBV4-1
ASSPLELDEQF
>TRBJ1-1|TRBV5-1
ASSRDREGAF
>TRBJ1-1|TRBV5-6
ASSQTANTEAF
>TRBJ2-5|TRBV19
ASSIAPFQETQY
>TRBJ2-4|TRBV6-2/TRBV6-3
ASSYHRPSNKNIQY
>TRBJ2-1|TRBV27
ATRGGRAPNEQF
>TRBJ2-1|TRBV6-2/TRBV6-3
ASSPDAFRGPTYEQF
>TRBJ1-4|TRBV28
ASSFRLEKLF
>TRBJ1-5|TRBV2
AAGETGTHNSNQPQH
>TRBJ2-1|TRBV12-3/TRBV12-4
ASRLAMYNEQF
>TRBJ2-2|TRBV3-1
ASSFGTSNTGELF
>TRBJ2-2|TRBV24-1
ATSDHGQGVAGELF
>TRBJ1-1|TRBV9
ASSVREDTKAF
>TRBJ2-3|TRBV11-3
ASSSLRGTTDTQY
>TRBJ1-2|TRBV27
ASSLLPSTDNYGYT
>TRBJ2-4|TRBV2
ASSADKLAKNIQY
>TRBJ2-1|TRBV7-9
ASSFSGRSYNERF
>TRBJ2-3|TRBV4-1
ASSQLSPSGGWTDTQY
>TRBJ2-2|TRBV3-2
ASSRWGTWELF
>TRBJ2-3|TRBV7-8
ASSLIQFISTDTQY
>TRBJ1-6|TRBV30
AWGSGQGLGSPLH
>TRBJ2-7|TRBV6-2/TRBV6-3
ASIGLLRYEQY
>TRBJ1-1|TRBV12-3/TRBV12-4
ASSLAEAF
>TRBJ2-1|TRBV4-1
ASSQDWYRAARSSYNEQF
>TRBJ2-2|TRBV9
ASSDPLGTGELF
>TRBJ1-1|TRBV11-3
ASSFSLNTEAF
>TRBJ1-1|TRBV15
ATSSPRDGDTEAF
>TRBJ2-2|TRBV5-5
ASSFQVNTGELF
>TRBJ2-5|TRBV12-3/TRBV12-4
ASSLRGVPQETQY
>TRBJ2-1|TRBV10-3
AISGTTGEGRHEQF
>TRBJ2-6|TRBV14
ASSHKGYRGANVLT
>TRBJ2-3|TRBV12-3/TRBV12-4
ASSFWGLGTDTQY
>TRBJ1-3|TRBV6-5
ASSYSSDMGNTIY
>TRBJ2-4|TRBV27
ASSKTGGAMNIQY
>TRBJ2-1|TRBV5-1
ASSLGLAVYNEQF
>TRBJ1-4|TRBV5-1
ASSQRPDPTTNEKLF
>TRBJ1-2|TRBV6-5
ASSYRDRSLLNYGYT
>TRBJ2-3|TRBV6-2/TRBV6-3
ASSYPSGPSTDTQY
>TRBJ2-1|TRBV5-1
ASQRGGLQSYNEQF
>TRBJ1-6|TRBV7-2
ASSFSLGISRFYNSPLH
>TRBJ2-2|TRBV12-3/TRBV12-4
ASSRGFARTRLYTGELF
>TRBJ2-3|TRBV12-3/TRBV12-4
ASSLWADTQY
>TRBJ1-2|TRBV11-2
ASSQDHLRGGFWYT
>TRBJ2-5|TRBV9
ASGGRQETQY
>TRBJ2-3|TRBV20-1
SATPPEGTDTQY
>TRBJ1-5|TRBV9
ASSVAGFDQPQH
>TRBJ1-4|TRBV10-3
AISDRQSEKLF
>TRBJ2-2|TRBV28
ASSSKAGRRYTGELF